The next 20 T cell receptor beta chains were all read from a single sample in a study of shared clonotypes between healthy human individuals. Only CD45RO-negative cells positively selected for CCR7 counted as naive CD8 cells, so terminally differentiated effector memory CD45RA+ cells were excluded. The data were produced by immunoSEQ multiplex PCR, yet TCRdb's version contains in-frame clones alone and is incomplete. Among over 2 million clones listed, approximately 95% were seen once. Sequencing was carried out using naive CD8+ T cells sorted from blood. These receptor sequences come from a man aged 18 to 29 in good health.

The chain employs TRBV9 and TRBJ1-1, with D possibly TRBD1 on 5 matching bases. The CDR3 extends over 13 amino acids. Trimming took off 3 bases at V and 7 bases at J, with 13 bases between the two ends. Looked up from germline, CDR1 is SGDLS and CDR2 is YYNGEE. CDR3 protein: CASSGGTGSEAFF. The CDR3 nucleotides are TGTGCCAGCAGCGGGGGGACGGGTAGTGAAGCTTTCTTT.

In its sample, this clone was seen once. CDR3 region: CASSGGLAGGPQETQYF. The CDR3 DNA sequence: TGTGCCAGCAGCGGAGGACTAGCGGGGGGACCACAAGAGACCCAGTACTTC. This chain connects TRBV9 to TRBJ2-5, with TRBD2 matching 14 bases. V lost 3 bases to trimming and J lost 2 bases; unmatched junction nucleotides: 6. The V gene's germline CDR1 is SGDLS and CDR2 YYNGEE. This CDR3 is 17 amino acids long.

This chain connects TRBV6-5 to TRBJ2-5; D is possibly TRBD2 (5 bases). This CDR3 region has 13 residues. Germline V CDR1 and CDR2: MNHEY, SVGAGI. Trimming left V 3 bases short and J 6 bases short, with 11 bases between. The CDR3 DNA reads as TGTGCCAGCAGTTATGTCGGCGGGCAGACCCAGTACTTC. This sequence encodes CASSYVGGQTQYF.

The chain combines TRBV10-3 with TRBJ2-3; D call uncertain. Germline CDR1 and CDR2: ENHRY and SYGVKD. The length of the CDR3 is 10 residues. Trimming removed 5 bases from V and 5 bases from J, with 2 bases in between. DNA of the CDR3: TGTGCCATCAGTCAAGATACGCAGTATTTT. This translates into CAISQDTQYF.

Here the CDR3 reads CASSWSGNTEAFF. CDR3 DNA: TGTGCCAGCAGCTGGAGCGGGAACACTGAAGCTTTCTTT. This chain joins TRBV7-9 and TRBJ1-1; D call uncertain. Germline V gene data show CDR1 as SEHNR and CDR2 as FQNEAQ (reference sequence). Trimming removed 4 bases from V and 1 base from J, with 7 bases in between. CDR3 length: 13 amino acids.

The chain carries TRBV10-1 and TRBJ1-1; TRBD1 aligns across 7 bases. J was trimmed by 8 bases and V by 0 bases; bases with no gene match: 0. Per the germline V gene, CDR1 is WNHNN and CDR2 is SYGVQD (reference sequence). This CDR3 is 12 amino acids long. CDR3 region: CASSESTGEAFF. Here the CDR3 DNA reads TGCGCCAGCAGTGAGTCGACAGGGGAAGCTTTCTTT.

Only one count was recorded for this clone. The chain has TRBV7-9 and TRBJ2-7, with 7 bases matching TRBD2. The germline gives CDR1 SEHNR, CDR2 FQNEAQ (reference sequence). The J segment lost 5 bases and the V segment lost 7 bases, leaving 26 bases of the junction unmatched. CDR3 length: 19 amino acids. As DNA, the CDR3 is TGTGCCAGCACCTCCACGCTTGCTTCGAGAAGCGGGACCGTCCACGAGCAGTACTTC. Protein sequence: CASTSTLASRSGTVHEQYF.

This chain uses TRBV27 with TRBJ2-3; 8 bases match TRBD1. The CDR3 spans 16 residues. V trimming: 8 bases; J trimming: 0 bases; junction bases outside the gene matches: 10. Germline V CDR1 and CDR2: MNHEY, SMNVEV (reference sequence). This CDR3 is CASARQGIFSTDTQYF. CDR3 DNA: TGTGCCAGCGCGCGACAGGGGATATTCAGCACAGATACGCAGTATTTT.

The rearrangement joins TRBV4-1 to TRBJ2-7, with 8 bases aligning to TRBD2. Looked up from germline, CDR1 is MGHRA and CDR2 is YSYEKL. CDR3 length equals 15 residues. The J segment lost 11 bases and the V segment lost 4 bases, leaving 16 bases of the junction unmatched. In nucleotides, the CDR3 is TGCGCCAGCAGCCCTCGCCGTGTGGGCGGGAGGACCAAGTACTTC. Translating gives CASSPRRVGGRTKYF.

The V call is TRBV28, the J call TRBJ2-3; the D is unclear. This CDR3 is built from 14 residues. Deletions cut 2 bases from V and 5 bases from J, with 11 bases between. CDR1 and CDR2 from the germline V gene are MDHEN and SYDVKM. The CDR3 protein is CASSLTGSGDTQYF. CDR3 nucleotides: TGTGCCAGCAGTTTAACGGGTTCAGGAGATACGCAGTATTTT.

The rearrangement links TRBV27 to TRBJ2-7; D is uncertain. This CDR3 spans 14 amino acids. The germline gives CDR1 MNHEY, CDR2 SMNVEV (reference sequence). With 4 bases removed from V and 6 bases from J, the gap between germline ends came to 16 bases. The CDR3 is CASSSSGRYFEQYF. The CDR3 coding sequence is TGTGCCAGCAGTTCCTCGGGTCGCTACTTCGAGCAGTACTTC.

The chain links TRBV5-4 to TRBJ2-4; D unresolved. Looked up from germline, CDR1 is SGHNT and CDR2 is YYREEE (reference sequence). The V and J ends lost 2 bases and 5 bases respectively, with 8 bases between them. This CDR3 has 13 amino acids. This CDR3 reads CASSLGLENIQYF. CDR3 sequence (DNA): TGTGCCAGCAGCTTAGGGCTAGAAAACATTCAGTACTTC.

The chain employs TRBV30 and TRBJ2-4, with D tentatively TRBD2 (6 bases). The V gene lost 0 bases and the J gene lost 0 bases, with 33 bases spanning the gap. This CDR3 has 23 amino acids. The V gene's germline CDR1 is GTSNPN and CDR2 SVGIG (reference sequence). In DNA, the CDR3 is TGTGCCTGGAGTGTACCGGTACCCGAAGGGCAGGGAGGCCTAAAAGGAGCCAAAAACATTCAGTACTTC. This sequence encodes CAWSVPVPEGQGGLKGAKNIQYF.

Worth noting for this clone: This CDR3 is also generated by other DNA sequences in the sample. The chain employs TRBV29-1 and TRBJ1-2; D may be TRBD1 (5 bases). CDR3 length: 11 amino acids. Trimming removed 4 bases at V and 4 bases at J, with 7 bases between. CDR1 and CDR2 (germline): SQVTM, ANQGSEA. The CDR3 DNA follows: TGCAGCGTTGGGGGGTCCTATGGCTACACCTTC. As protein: CSVGGSYGYTF.

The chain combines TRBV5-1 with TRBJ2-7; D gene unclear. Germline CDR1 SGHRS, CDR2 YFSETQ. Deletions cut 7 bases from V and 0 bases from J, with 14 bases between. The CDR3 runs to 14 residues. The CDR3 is CASRSGQSSYEQYF. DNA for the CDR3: TGCGCCAGCCGCAGTGGGCAGTCCTCCTACGAGCAGTACTTC.

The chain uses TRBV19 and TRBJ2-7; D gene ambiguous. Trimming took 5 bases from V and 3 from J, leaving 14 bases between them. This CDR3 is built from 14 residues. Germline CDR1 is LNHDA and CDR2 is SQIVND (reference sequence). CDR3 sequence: CASSRSAELYEQYF. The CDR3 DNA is TGTGCCAGTAGTCGGTCCGCAGAACTCTACGAGCAGTACTTC.

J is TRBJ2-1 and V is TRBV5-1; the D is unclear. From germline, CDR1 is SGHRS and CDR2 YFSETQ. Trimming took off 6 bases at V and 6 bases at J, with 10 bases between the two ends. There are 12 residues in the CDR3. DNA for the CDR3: TGCGCCAGCATGGACCCGTCCAATGAGCAGTTCTTC. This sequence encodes CASMDPSNEQFF. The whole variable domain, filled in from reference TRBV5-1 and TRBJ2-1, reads KAGVTQTPRYLIKTRGQQVTLSCSPISGHRSVSWYQQTPGQGLQFLFEYFSETQRNKGNFPGRFSGRQFSNSRSEMNVSTLELGDSALYLCASMDPSNEQFFGPGTRLTVL.

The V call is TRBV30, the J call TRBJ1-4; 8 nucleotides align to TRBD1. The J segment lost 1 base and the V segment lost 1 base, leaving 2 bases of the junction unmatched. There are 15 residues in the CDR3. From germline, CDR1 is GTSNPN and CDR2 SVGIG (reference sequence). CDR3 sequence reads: CAWSEGQGTNEKLFF. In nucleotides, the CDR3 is TGTGCCTGGAGTGAAGGACAGGGAACTAATGAAAAACTGTTTTTT.

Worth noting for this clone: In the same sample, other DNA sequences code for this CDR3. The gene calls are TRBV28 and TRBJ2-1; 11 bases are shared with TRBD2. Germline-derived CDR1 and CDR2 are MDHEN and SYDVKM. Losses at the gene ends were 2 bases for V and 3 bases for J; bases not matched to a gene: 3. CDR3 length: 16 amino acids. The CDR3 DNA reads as TGTGCCAGCAGTTTAACTAGCGGGGGCCTCTACAATGAGCAGTTCTTC. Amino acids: CASSLTSGGLYNEQFF.

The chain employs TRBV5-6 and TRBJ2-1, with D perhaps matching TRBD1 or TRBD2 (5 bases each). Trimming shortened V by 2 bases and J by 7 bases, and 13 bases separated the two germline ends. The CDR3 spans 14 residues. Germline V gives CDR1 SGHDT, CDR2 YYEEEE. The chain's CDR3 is CASSFGTAINEQFF. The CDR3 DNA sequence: TGTGCCAGCAGCTTCGGGACCGCCATAAATGAGCAGTTCTTC.